The TCR beta chain described here comes from a study of graft-versus-host responses after intestinal transplantation. Study context: Transplantation in recipients was multivisceral, liver-intestinal, or isolated intestinal. Whole-study results and caveats: Association was observed between peak circulating GvH clone levels and early post-transplant HvG declines. Allografts carried high graft-versus-host to host-versus-graft clonal ratios in patients having graft-donor T cell macrochimerism. Present in recipient marrow, GvH clones included some that appeared first in ileum or blood.

CDR3 length: 15 residues. CDR1 and CDR2 from the germline V gene are MNHNS and SASEGT. V lost 6 bases and J lost 0, with 14 bases in between. Regarding this clone: What it recognizes is unknown.

Some clones are missing from TCRdb's copy, which holds only in-frame ones; the method was immunoSEQ multiplex PCR. The sample lists approximately 20,000 clones; almost 95% were seen once. Source: PBMCs, taken roughly 260 days after intestinal transplant. The V call is TRBV6-1, the J call TRBJ1-1; perhaps TRBD1 as D (5 bases). This receptor was obtained from a human patient who received an intestinal transplant, so some T cells may come from the graft donor. The CDR3 region has the DNA TGTGCCAGCAGGATATCACAGGCGTTGAACACTGAAGCTTTCTTT. This codes for CASRISQALNTEAFF.